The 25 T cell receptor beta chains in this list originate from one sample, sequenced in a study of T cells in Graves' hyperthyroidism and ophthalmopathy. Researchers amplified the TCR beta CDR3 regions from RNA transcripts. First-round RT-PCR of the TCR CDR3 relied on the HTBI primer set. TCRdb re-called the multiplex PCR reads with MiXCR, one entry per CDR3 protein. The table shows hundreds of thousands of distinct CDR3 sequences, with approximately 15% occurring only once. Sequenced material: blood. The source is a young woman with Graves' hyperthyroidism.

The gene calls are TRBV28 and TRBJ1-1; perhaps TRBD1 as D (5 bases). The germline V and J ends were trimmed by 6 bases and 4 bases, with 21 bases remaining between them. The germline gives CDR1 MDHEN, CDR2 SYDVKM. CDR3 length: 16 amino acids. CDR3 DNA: TGTGCCAGCAGGGCCGGGGCAGGGTATCTTAGCACTGAAGCTTTCTTT. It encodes CASRAGAGYLSTEAFF. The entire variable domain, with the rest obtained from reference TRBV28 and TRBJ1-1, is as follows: DVKVTQSSRYLVKRTGEKVFLECVQDMDHENMFWYRQDPGLGLRLIYFSYDVKMKEKGDIPEGYSVSREKKERFSLILESASTNQTSMYLCASRAGAGYLSTEAFFGQGTRLTVV.

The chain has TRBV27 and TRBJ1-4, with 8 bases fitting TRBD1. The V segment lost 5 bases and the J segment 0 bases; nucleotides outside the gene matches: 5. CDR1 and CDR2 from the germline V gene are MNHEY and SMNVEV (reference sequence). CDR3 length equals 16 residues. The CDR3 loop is CASSVRGPATNEKLFF. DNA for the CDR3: TGTGCCAGCAGTGTCAGGGGGCCCGCAACTAATGAAAAACTGTTTTTT.

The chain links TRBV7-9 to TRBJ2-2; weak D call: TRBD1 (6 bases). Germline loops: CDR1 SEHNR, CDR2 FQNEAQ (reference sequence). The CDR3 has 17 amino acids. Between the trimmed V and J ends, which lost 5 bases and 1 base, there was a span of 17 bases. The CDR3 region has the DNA TGTGCCAGCAGCCCCCCGGACAGCTACAAGAACACCGGGGAGCTGTTTTTT. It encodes CASSPPDSYKNTGELFF.

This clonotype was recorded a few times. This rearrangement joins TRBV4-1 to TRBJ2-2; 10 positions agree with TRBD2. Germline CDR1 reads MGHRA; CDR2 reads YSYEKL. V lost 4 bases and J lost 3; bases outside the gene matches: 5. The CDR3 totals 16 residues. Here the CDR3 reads CASSLLAGEDTGELFF. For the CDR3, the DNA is TGCGCCAGCAGCCTGCTAGCGGGAGAGGACACCGGGGAGCTGTTTTTT.

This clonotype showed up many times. The CDR3 protein is CASSLGTGQTGYTF. In nucleotides, the CDR3 is TGTGCCAGCAGCTTAGGGACCGGACAGACAGGCTACACCTTC. V is TRBV7-9 and J is TRBJ1-2; a possible D gene is TRBD1 (6 bases). V was clipped by 1 base and J by 8 bases, with 14 bases between them. The CDR3 consists of 14 residues. Germline CDR1 SEHNR, CDR2 FQNEAQ (reference sequence).

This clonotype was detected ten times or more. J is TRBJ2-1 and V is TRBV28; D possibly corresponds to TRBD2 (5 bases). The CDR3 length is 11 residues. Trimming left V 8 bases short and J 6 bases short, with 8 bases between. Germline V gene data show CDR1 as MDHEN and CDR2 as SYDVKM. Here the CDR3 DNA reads TGTGCCAGCCTGGACTTCAATGAGCAGTTCTTC. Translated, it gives CASLDFNEQFF.

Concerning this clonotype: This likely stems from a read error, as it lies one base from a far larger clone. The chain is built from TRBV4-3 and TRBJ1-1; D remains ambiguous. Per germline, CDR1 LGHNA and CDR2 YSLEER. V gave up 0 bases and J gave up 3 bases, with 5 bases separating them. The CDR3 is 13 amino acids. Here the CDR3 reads CASSQDSDTEAFF. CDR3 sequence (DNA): TGCGCCAGCAGCCAAGATAGCGACACTGAAGCTTTCTTT.

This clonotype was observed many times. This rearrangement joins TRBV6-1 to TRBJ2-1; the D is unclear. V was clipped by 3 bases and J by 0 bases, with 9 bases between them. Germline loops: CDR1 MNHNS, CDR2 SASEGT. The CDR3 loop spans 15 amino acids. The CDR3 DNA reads TGTGCCAGCAGTGAGGGGTTCAGCTCCTACAATGAGCAGTTCTTC. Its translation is CASSEGFSSYNEQFF.

Here the CDR3 reads CASSLFPGANVLTF. Written as DNA, the CDR3 is TGTGCCAGCAGCTTATTCCCCGGGGCCAACGTCCTGACTTTC. The gene calls are TRBV7-8 and TRBJ2-6; D not certain. Germline V gene sequence: CDR1 SGHVS, CDR2 FQNEAQ. V gave up 2 bases and J gave up 4 bases, with 6 bases separating them. This CDR3 spans 14 amino acids. Full variable domain (remainder filled in from reference TRBV7-8 and TRBJ2-6): GAGVSQSPRYKVAKRGQDVALRCDPISGHVSLFWYQQALGQGPEFLTYFQNEAQLDKSGLPSDRFFAERPEGSVSTLKIQRTQQEDSAVYLCASSLFPGANVLTFGAGSRLTVL.

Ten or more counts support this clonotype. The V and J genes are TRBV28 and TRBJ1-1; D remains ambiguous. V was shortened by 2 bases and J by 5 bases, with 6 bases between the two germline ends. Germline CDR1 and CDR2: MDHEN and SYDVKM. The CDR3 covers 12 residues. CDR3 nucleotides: TGTGCCAGCAGTTTACTGGATACTGAAGCTTTCTTT. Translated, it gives CASSLLDTEAFF.

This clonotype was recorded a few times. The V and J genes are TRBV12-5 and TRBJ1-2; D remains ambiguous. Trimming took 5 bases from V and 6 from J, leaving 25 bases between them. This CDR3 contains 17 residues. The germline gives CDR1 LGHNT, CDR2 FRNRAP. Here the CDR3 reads CASGPLPDREGLHGYTF. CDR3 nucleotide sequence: TGTGCTAGTGGTCCCCTCCCCGACCGAGAAGGATTACATGGCTACACCTTC.

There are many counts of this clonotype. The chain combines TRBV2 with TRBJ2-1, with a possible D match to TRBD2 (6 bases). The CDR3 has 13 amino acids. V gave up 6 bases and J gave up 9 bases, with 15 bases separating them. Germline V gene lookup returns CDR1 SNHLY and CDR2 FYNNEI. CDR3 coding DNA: TGTGCCAGCAGCGGTAGGGTCGGGAGTGAGCAGTTCTTC. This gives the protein CASSGRVGSEQFF. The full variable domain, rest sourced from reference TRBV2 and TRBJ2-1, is EPEVTQTPSHQVTQMGQEVILRCVPISNHLYFYWYRQILGQKVEFLVSFYNNEISEKSEIFDDQFSVERPDGSNFTLKIRSTKLEDSAMYFCASSGRVGSEQFFGPGTRLTVL.

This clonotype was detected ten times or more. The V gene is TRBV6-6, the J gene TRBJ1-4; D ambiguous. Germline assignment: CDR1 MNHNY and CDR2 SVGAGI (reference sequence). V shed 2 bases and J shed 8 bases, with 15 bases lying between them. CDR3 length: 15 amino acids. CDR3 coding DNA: TGTGCCAGCAGTTACAGGACGGCTCCGGTGGAAAAACTGTTTTTT. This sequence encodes CASSYRTAPVEKLFF.

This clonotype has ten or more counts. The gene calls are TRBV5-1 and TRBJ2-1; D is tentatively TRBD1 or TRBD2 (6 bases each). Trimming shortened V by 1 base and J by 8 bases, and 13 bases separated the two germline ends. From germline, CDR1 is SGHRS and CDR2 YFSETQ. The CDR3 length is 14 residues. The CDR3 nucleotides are TGCGCCAGCAGCTTGTTTACGGGGGCCGATGAGCAGTTCTTC. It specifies CASSLFTGADEQFF.

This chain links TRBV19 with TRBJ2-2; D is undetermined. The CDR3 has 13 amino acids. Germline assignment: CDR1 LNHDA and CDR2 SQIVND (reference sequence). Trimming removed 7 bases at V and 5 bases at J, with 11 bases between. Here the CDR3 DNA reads TGTGCCAGTACCCTCCACGGGACCGGGGAGCTGTTTTTT. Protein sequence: CASTLHGTGELFF.

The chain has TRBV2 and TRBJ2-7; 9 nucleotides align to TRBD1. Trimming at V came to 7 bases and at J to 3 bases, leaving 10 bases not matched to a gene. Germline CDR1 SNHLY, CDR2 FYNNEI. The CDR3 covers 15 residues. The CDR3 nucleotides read TGTGCCAGCATAGGGGGGACAGGGACTTTCTACGAGCAGTACTTC. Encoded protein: CASIGGTGTFYEQYF.

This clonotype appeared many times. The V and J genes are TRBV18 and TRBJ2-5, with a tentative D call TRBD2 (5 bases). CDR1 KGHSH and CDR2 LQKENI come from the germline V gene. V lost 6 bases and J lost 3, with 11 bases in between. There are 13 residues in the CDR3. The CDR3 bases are TGTGCCAGCTCCCCGGACGGGGAAGAGACCCAGTACTTC. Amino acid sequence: CASSPDGEETQYF. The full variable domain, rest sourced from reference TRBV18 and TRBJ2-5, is NAGVMQNPRHLVRRRGQEARLRCSPMKGHSHVYWYRQLPEEGLKFMVYLQKENIIDESGMPKERFSAEFPKEGPSILRIQQVVRGDSAAYFCASSPDGEETQYFGPGTRLLVL.

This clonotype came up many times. Here the CDR3 reads CASRDRSGGELFF. In DNA form, the CDR3 reads TGTGCCAGCAGGGACAGGTCCGGCGGGGAGCTGTTTTTT. J is TRBJ2-2 and V is TRBV2; TRBD1 agrees at 7 bases. V shed 6 bases and J 7 bases; nucleotides not matched to a gene: 5. The germline V gene has CDR1 SNHLY and CDR2 FYNNEI. CDR3 length: 13 residues.

CDR3 loop: CASSRQDRRGPYEQYF. CDR3 bases: TGTGCCAGCTCGCGCCAGGATCGTAGAGGTCCCTACGAGCAGTACTTC. The V call is TRBV12-3 or TRBV12-4, the J call TRBJ2-7; D call uncertain. The CDR3 is 16 amino acids. The ends were cut back, 8 bases at V and 2 bases at J, with 22 bases in the middle.

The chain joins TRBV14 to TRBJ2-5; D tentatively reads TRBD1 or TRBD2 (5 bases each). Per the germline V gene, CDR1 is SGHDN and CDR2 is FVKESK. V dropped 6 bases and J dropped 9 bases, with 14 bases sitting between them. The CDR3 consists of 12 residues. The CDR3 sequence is CASSLLRGAQYF. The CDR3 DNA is TGTGCCAGCAGTCTTCTGAGAGGGGCCCAGTACTTC.

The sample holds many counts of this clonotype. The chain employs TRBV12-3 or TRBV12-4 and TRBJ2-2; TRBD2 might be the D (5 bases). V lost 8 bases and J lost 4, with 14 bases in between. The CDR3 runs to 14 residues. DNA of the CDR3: TGTGCCAGCGCCTGGACTCTAGGCACCGGGGAGCTGTTTTTT. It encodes CASAWTLGTGELFF.

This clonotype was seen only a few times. CDR3 DNA sequence: TGTGCCAGCAGCTCCACCCCCCCGGGACTAGCGGAGTACAATGAGCAGTTCTTC. Protein sequence: CASSSTPPGLAEYNEQFF. The J gene is TRBJ2-1, the V gene TRBV27; 11 bases fit TRBD2. The CDR3 spans 18 residues. Per the germline V gene, CDR1 is MNHEY and CDR2 is SMNVEV (reference sequence). The trim removed 6 bases at V and 4 bases at J, leaving 14 bases unmatched.

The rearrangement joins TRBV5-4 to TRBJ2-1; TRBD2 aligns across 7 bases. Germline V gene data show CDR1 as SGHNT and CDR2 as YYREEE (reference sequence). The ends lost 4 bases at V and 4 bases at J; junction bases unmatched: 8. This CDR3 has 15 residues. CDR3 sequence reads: CASSTPGTTYNEQFF. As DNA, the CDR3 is TGTGCCAGCAGCACCCCCGGGACTACATACAATGAGCAGTTCTTC.

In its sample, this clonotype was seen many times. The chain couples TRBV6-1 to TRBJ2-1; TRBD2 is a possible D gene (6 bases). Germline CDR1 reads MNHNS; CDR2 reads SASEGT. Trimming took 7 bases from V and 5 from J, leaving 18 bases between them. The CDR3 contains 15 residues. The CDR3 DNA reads TGTGCCAGCAATCCCTGGAGGGCCAAACACAATGAGCAGTTCTTC. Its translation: CASNPWRAKHNEQFF.

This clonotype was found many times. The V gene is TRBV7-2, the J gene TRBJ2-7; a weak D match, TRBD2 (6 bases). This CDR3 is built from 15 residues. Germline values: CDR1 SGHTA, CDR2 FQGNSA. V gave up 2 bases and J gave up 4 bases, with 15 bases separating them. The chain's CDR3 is CASSLQASDPYEQYF. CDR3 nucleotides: TGTGCCAGCAGCTTACAGGCTAGCGACCCTTACGAGCAGTACTTC.